The T cell receptor beta chain described here comes from a study of shared clonotypes between healthy human individuals. The table came from immunoSEQ multiplex PCR; TCRdb's copy has only in-frame clones and leaves some out. The data contain around 2,100,000 clones, just under 95% of them singletons. In the naive CD8 group, cells lacked CD45RO and were positively selected for CCR7, so terminally differentiated effector memory CD45RA+ cells were left out. Donors comprised only Caucasian adults living in Nashville, Tennessee. The clonotype comes from a man aged 18-30 years in good health. Sequencing input: naive CD8+ T cells sorted from blood.

CDR3 protein: CSVGSFGGYKETQYF. CDR3 bases: TGCAGCGTTGGAAGTTTCGGGGGATACAAAGAGACCCAGTACTTC. The chain employs TRBV29-1 and TRBJ2-5, with D maybe TRBD2 (6 bases). Germline-derived CDR1 and CDR2 are SQVTM and ANQGSEA. V was cut by 4 bases and J by 3 bases, with 18 bases left in between. This CDR3 is 15 amino acids long.